A single sample is the source of the 29 T cell receptor beta chains below, sequenced in a study of T cell responses to AZD1222 COVID-19 vaccine. TCRdb's copy holds only in-frame clones and misses some; the assay was immunoSEQ multiplex PCR. The sample lists about 140,000 clones, roughly nine tenths seen once, with about 4% in the top ten. Source: peripheral blood, taken 28 days after the second AZD1222 dose. The origin of the receptors is an adult who received the AZD1222 COVID-19 vaccine.

This chain uses TRBV3-1 (or the pseudogene TRBV3-2) with TRBJ1-6; TRBD1 matches 9 bases. J gave up 6 bases and V 1 base, and 7 bases lay outside the gene matches. Germline V CDR1 and CDR2: LGHDT, YNNKEL (reference sequence). The CDR3 runs to 17 residues. CDR3 sequence reads: CASSQVTGGRGNSPLHF. CDR3 coding DNA: TGTGCCAGCAGCCAAGTGACAGGGGGACGGGGTAATTCACCCCTCCACTTT.

This clone was counted only a few times. The rearrangement links TRBV7-9 to TRBJ2-2; the match to TRBD2 covers 7 bases. The CDR3 spans 16 residues. V lost 5 bases to trimming and J lost 4 bases; unmatched junction nucleotides: 10. Germline assignment: CDR1 SEHNR and CDR2 FQNEAQ (reference sequence). The CDR3 region is CASSPRDAGVTGELFF. CDR3 sequence (DNA): TGTGCCAGCAGCCCACGCGACGCGGGAGTCACCGGGGAGCTGTTTTTT.

V usage is TRBV6-5 and J usage is TRBJ1-5, with TRBD1 matching over 8 bases. The V gene end was trimmed by 4 bases and the J gene end by 3 bases; junction bases not matched to a gene: 2. Per the germline V gene, CDR1 is MNHEY and CDR2 is SVGAGI. The CDR3 loop spans 14 amino acids. The CDR3 DNA is TGTGCCAGCAGTTCGACAGGGGCCAATCAGCCCCAGCATTTT. It codes for CASSSTGANQPQHF.

This clone has a handful of counts. This chain uses TRBV2 with TRBJ1-3; no reliable D call. CDR1 is SNHLY, CDR2 FYNNEI, per germline. The CDR3 consists of 13 residues. V gave up 5 bases and J gave up 2 bases, with 7 bases separating them. This chain's CDR3 is CASSWTPGNTIYF. The CDR3 DNA is TGTGCCAGCAGTTGGACCCCTGGAAACACCATATATTTT.

This sequence joins TRBV2 and TRBJ2-5; D uncertain. Looked up from germline, CDR1 is SNHLY and CDR2 is FYNNEI. The V end was cut by 6 bases, the J end by 5 bases, with 4 bases between. The CDR3 length is 10 residues. CDR3 amino acids: CASRDETQYF. The CDR3 DNA reads as TGTGCCAGCAGGGACGAGACCCAGTACTTC.

The CDR3 nucleotides are TGTGCCAGCAGTTACGGGTACGAGACTGAAGCTTTCTTT. It specifies CASSYGYETEAFF. The rearrangement links TRBV6-5 to TRBJ1-1, with unresolved D. The CDR3 contains 13 residues. V lost 2 bases and J 5 bases, leaving 9 bases between the germline ends. CDR1 and CDR2 (germline): MNHEY, SVGAGI.

This chain links TRBV5-1 with TRBJ2-1; 7 positions match TRBD1. This CDR3 has 16 amino acids. Germline V lookup: CDR1 SGHRS, CDR2 YFSETQ. V was clipped by 4 bases and J by 13 bases; unmatched bases: 20. The CDR3 protein is CASSQPQGVSTNEQFF. The CDR3 nucleotides are TGCGCCAGCAGCCAACCTCAGGGGGTCTCCACAAACGAACAGTTCTTC.

The genes are TRBV4-3 and TRBJ1-5, with a tentative D call TRBD1 (5 bases). Germline V gene data show CDR1 as LGHNA and CDR2 as YSLEER. The CDR3 consists of 15 residues. Trimming removed 6 bases from V and 1 base from J, with 13 bases in between. The CDR3 loop reads CASSSQGKSNQPQHF. The CDR3 region has the DNA TGCGCCAGCAGTTCGCAGGGCAAAAGCAATCAGCCCCAGCATTTT.

The chain has TRBV4-2 and TRBJ2-6; D possibly matches TRBD1 or TRBD2 (5 bases each). CDR3 length: 19 residues. Trimming stripped 0 bases from V and 3 bases from J, with 18 bases between. Germline values: CDR1 LGHNA, CDR2 YNFKEQ. CDR3 DNA: TGTGCCAGCAGCCAAGATGTATCTGGCGCAGGGAGTGGGGCCAACGTCCTGACTTTC. Its protein is CASSQDVSGAGSGANVLTF.

The genes are TRBV21-1 and TRBJ1-2; the listed D gene, TRBD1, was not tested against the DNA. TRBV21-1 is marked as a pseudogene. CDR3 size: 12 residues. CDR3 residues: CASSKATGCYTF. The CDR3 DNA sequence: TGTGCCAGCAGCAAAGCTACAGGGTGCTACACCTTC.

The rearrangement links TRBV7-9 to TRBJ2-7; a weak D match, TRBD1 (7 bases). CDR3 size: 15 residues. Germline V gene data show CDR1 as SEHNR and CDR2 as FQNEAQ (reference sequence). V shed 2 bases and J shed 5 bases, with 16 bases lying between them. In nucleotides, the CDR3 is TGTGCCAGCAGCTTAATGGAGGGGGCTAGCCACGAGCAGTACTTC. Protein sequence: CASSLMEGASHEQYF.

The chain joins TRBV11-2 to TRBJ2-5; D gene unclear. Looked up from germline, CDR1 is SGHAT and CDR2 is FQNNGV. V was cut by 6 bases and J by 3 bases, with 17 bases left in between. CDR3 size: 15 residues. The CDR3 bases are TGTGCCAGCAGGGTTGGGGTGCTCATCGAAGAGACCCAGTACTTC. This codes for CASRVGVLIEETQYF.

V usage is TRBV4-2 and J usage is TRBJ2-3; 11 nucleotides agree with TRBD2. Per germline, CDR1 LGHNA and CDR2 YNFKEQ. CDR3 length equals 20 residues. V shed 0 bases and J 0 bases; nucleotides not matched to a gene: 11. The CDR3 sequence is CASSQDPASGGLTSTDTQYF. For the CDR3, the DNA is TGTGCCAGCAGCCAAGACCCCGCTAGCGGGGGGCTTACTAGCACAGATACGCAGTATTTT.

The V call is TRBV6-5, the J call TRBJ2-7; TRBD1 or TRBD2 may be the D gene (5 bases each). Between the trimmed V and J ends, which lost 6 bases and 3 bases, there was a span of 9 bases. The germline gives CDR1 MNHEY, CDR2 SVGAGI. The length of the CDR3 is 12 residues. For the CDR3, the DNA is TGTGCCAGCAGGGGGGAGCTCTACGAGCAGTACTTC. Encoded protein: CASRGELYEQYF.

V usage is TRBV2 and J usage is TRBJ1-4; a possible D gene is TRBD1 (5 bases). CDR1 is SNHLY and CDR2 is FYNNEI in the germline V gene. V was cut by 6 bases and J by 8 bases, with 19 bases left in between. The CDR3 covers 15 residues. In nucleotides, the CDR3 is TGTGCCAGCAGCCCTGGGGGGGGTGTCGGAGAAAAACTGTTTTTT. This codes for CASSPGGGVGEKLFF.

The rearrangement uses TRBV5-1 and TRBJ2-5; D remains ambiguous. The CDR3 contains 14 residues. The ends were cut back, 0 bases at V and 2 bases at J, with 8 bases in the middle. CDR1 is SGHRS and CDR2 is YFSETQ in the germline V gene. CDR3 residues: CASSLGPEQETQYF. CDR3 nucleotides: TGCGCCAGCAGCTTGGGGCCAGAGCAAGAGACCCAGTACTTC.

The chain employs TRBV3-1 (or the pseudogene TRBV3-2) and TRBJ1-3, with D hard to call. The CDR3 runs to 17 residues. Germline loops: CDR1 LGHDT, CDR2 YNNKEL (reference sequence). V dropped 0 bases and J dropped 3 bases, with 15 bases sitting between them. This chain's CDR3 is CASSQDPGRSLGNTIYF. The CDR3, as DNA: TGTGCCAGCAGCCAAGATCCCGGACGGAGCCTTGGAAACACCATATATTTT.

The chain joins TRBV29-1 to TRBJ2-2, with D perhaps matching TRBD1 (5 bases). Trimming took 7 bases from V and 0 from J, leaving 9 bases between them. CDR1 SQVTM and CDR2 ANQGSEA come from the germline V gene. The length of the CDR3 is 13 residues. Written as DNA, the CDR3 is TGCAGCGGTGGACACACGAACACCGGGGAGCTGTTTTTT. This codes for CSGGHTNTGELFF.

The rearrangement uses TRBV14 and TRBJ1-2; 7 bases fit TRBD1. This CDR3 has 15 residues. Germline assignment: CDR1 SGHDN and CDR2 FVKESK. Losses at the gene ends were 4 bases for V and 4 bases for J; bases not matched to a gene: 9. CDR3 bases: TGTGCCAGCAGCCCTACAGGGGCTTGGGGCTATGGCTACACCTTC. This codes for CASSPTGAWGYGYTF.

This chain uses TRBV3-1 (or the pseudogene TRBV3-2) with TRBJ1-2; no clear D. The CDR3 runs to 13 residues. The V end lost 1 base, the J end lost 3 bases, and 6 bases lay between the germline ends. Germline assignment: CDR1 LGHDT and CDR2 YNNKEL (reference sequence). CDR3 region: CASSQAAYYGYTF. The DNA of the CDR3 is TGTGCCAGCAGCCAAGCCGCTTACTATGGCTACACCTTC.

The V call is TRBV11-2, the J call TRBJ2-3; D is unresolved. Trimming stripped 3 bases from V and 2 bases from J, with 6 bases between. Germline CDR1 is SGHAT and CDR2 is FQNNGV. The CDR3 covers 13 residues. CDR3 sequence: CASSLSHTDTQYF. Here the CDR3 DNA reads TGTGCCAGCAGCTTGTCTCACACAGATACGCAGTATTTT.

V and J are TRBV27 and TRBJ2-1; D not resolved. With 8 bases removed from V and 0 bases from J, the gap between germline ends came to 8 bases. The CDR3 covers 13 residues. CDR1 is MNHEY, CDR2 SMNVEV, per germline (reference sequence). The CDR3 sequence is CASRPNSYNEQFF. As DNA, the CDR3 is TGTGCCAGCCGACCGAACTCCTACAATGAGCAGTTCTTC.

In this sample, this clone turned up a few times. The chain combines TRBV5-1 with TRBJ1-1, with D perhaps matching TRBD1 (5 bases). In germline, CDR1 is SGHRS, CDR2 YFSETQ. Trimming took off 1 base at V and 2 bases at J, with 12 bases between the two ends. The CDR3 totals 15 residues. Here the CDR3 reads CASSLLRGRNTEAFF. The CDR3 bases are TGCGCCAGCAGCTTGTTGAGGGGTCGAAACACTGAAGCTTTCTTT.

This clone was recorded once. The CDR3 DNA is TGTGCCAGCAGCCCCGCGCAGGGGGCGGACTATGGCTACACCTTC. It encodes CASSPAQGADYGYTF. The rearrangement links TRBV7-6 to TRBJ1-2, with TRBD1 matching over 8 bases. Germline lookup yields CDR1 SGHVS and CDR2 FNYEAQ. This CDR3 comprises 15 residues. J lost 3 bases, V lost 5 bases, and 8 bases had no gene match.

The rearrangement joins TRBV4-3 to TRBJ1-4, with D perhaps matching TRBD1 (5 bases). V lost 1 base to trimming and J lost 2 bases, with 14 bases between them. This CDR3 has 17 amino acids. Germline V gene sequence: CDR1 LGHNA, CDR2 YSLEER. In nucleotides, the CDR3 is TGCGCCAGCAGCCAAGGGGGGGGAGGATGGACTAATGAAAAACTGTTTTTT. Amino acid sequence: CASSQGGGGWTNEKLFF.

The rearrangement joins TRBV7-2 to TRBJ1-2, with no clear D. V lost 1 base to trimming and J lost 4 bases, with 7 bases between them. CDR1 SGHTA and CDR2 FQGNSA come from the germline V gene. The length of the CDR3 is 13 residues. CDR3 loop: CASSLVTPYGYTF. CDR3 coding DNA: TGTGCCAGCAGCTTAGTAACACCCTATGGCTACACCTTC.

The chain has TRBV2 and TRBJ1-1; D not resolved. V was shortened by 5 bases and J by 3 bases, with 4 bases between the two germline ends. Germline CDR1 and CDR2: SNHLY and FYNNEI. This CDR3 has 11 amino acids. The CDR3 DNA reads as TGTGCCAGCAGTAGGGACACTGAAGCTTTCTTT. Its translation: CASSRDTEAFF.

The gene calls are TRBV28 and TRBJ1-2; 10 positions agree with TRBD1. Germline V gene lookup returns CDR1 MDHEN and CDR2 SYDVKM. The CDR3 runs to 16 residues. V shed 6 bases, J shed 1 base, and the junction held 8 bases outside the gene matches. CDR3 protein: CASSPPGTGVNYGYTF. Here the CDR3 DNA reads TGTGCCAGCAGCCCCCCCGGGACAGGGGTTAACTATGGCTACACCTTC.

This chain uses TRBV29-1 with TRBJ1-5, with D perhaps matching TRBD1 (5 bases). Deletions cut 0 bases from V and 10 bases from J, with 10 bases between. The CDR3 runs to 12 residues. CDR1 and CDR2 from the germline V gene are SQVTM and ANQGSEA. The CDR3 DNA is TGCAGCGTTGAAGACCGCCGGGACCCCCAGCATTTT. Amino acid sequence: CSVEDRRDPQHF.